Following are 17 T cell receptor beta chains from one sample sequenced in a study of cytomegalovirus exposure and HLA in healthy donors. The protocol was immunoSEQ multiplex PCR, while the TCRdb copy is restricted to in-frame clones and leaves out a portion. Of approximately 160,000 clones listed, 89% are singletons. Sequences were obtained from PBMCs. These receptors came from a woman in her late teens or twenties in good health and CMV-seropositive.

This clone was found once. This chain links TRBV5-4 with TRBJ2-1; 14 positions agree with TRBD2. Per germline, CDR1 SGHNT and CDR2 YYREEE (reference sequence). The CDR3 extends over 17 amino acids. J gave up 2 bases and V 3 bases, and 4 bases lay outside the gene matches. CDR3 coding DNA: TGTGCCAGCAGCTCCCGGACTAGCGGGAGGACCTACAATGAGCAGTTCTTC. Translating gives CASSSRTSGRTYNEQFF. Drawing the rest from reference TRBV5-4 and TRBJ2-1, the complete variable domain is ETGVTQSPTHLIKTRGQQVTLRCSSQSGHNTVSWYQQALGQGPQFIFQYYREEENGRGNFPPRFSGLQFPNYSSELNVNALELDDSALYLCASSSRTSGRTYNEQFFGPGTRLTVL.

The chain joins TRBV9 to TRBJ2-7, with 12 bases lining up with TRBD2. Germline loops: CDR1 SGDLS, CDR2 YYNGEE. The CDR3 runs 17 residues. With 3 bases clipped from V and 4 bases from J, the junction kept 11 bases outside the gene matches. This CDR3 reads CASSERISSGRGYEQYF. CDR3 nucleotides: TGTGCCAGCAGCGAGCGAATTTCTAGCGGGAGGGGGTACGAGCAGTACTTC.

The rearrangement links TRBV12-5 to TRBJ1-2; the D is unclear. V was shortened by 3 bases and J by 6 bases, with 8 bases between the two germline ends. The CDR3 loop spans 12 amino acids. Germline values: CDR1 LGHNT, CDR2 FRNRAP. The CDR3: CASGLGLNGYTF. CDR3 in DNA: TGTGCTAGTGGTTTAGGACTAAATGGCTACACCTTC.

The chain's CDR3 is CASSLDYTAYTF. CDR3 nucleotides: TGTGCCAGCAGCTTAGATTATACTGCCTACACCTTC. V and J are TRBV7-9 and TRBJ1-2; no definite D call. Looked up from germline, CDR1 is SEHNR and CDR2 is FQNEAQ (reference sequence). Trimming left V 1 base short and J 10 bases short, with 10 bases between. The CDR3 covers 12 residues.

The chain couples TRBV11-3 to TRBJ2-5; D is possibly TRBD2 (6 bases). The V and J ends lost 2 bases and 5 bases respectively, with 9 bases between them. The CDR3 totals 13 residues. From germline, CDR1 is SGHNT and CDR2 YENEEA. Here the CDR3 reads CASSLLREETQYF. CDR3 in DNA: TGTGCCAGCAGCTTACTCCGGGAGGAGACCCAGTACTTC.

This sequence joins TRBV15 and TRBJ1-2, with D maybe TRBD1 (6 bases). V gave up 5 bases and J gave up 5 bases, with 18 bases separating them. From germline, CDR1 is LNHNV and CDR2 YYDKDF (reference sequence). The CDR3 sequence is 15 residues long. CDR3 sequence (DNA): TGTGCCACCAGCTACTCGGCAGGGGAGGGGTATGGCTACACCTTC. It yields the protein CATSYSAGEGYGYTF.

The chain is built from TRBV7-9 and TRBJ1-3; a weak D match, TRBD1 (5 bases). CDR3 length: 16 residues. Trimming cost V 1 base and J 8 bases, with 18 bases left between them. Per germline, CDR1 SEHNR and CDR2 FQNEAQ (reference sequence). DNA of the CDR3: TGTGCCAGCAGCTTAGTCGGACCCACAGGCCTGGACACCATATATTTT. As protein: CASSLVGPTGLDTIYF.

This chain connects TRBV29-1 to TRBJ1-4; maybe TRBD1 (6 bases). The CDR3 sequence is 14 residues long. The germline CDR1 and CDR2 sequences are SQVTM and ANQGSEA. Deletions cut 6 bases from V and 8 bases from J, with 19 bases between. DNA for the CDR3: TGCAGCGTACGTACACAGGGTTTAATCGAAAAACTGTTTTTT. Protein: CSVRTQGLIEKLFF.

This chain's CDR3 is CASSLGWDRVAGELFF. In nucleotides, the CDR3 is TGTGCCAGCAGCCTAGGATGGGACAGGGTCGCCGGGGAGCTGTTTTTT. The chain is built from TRBV5-4 and TRBJ2-2; TRBD1 aligns across 9 bases. The CDR3 is 16 amino acids. Trimming took 4 bases from V and 6 from J; bases not matched to a gene: 10. Per germline, CDR1 SGHNT and CDR2 YYREEE (reference sequence).

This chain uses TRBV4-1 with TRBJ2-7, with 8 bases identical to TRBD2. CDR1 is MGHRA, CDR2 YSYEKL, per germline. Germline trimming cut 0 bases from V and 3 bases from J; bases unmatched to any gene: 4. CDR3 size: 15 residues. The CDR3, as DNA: TGCGCCAGCAGCCAAGATAGCGGGATCAGCTACGAGCAGTACTTC. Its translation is CASSQDSGISYEQYF.

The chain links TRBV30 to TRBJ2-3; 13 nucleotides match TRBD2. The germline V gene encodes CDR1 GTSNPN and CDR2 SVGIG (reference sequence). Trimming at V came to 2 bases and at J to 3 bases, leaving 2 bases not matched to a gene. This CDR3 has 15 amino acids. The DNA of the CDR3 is TGTGCCTGGAGTCAGACTAGCGGGAGGACAGATACGCAGTATTTT. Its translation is CAWSQTSGRTDTQYF.

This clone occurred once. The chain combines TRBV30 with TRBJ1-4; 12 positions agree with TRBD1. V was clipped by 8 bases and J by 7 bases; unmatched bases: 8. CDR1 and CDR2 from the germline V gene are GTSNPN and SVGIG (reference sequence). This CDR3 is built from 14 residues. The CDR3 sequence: CAEIPGQGAEKLFF. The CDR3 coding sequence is TGTGCCGAAATACCGGGACAGGGGGCTGAAAAACTGTTTTTT. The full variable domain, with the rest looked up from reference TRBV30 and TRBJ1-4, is SQTIHQWPATLVQPVGSPLSLECTVEGTSNPNLYWYRQAAGRGLQLLFYSVGIGQISSEVPQNLSASRPQDRQFILSSKKLLLSDSGFYLCAEIPGQGAEKLFFGSGTQLSVL.

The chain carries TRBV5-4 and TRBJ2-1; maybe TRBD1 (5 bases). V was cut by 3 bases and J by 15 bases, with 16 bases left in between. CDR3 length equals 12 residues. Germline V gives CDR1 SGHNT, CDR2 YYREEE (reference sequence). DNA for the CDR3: TGTGCCAGCAGCTCAAGAGGCCAGGGCCCGTTCTTC. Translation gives CASSSRGQGPFF.

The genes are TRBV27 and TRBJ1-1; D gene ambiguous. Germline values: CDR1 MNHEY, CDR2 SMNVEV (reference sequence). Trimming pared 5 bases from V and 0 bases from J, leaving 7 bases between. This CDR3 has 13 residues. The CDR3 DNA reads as TGTGCCAGCAGTGAGATGTTGAACACTGAAGCTTTCTTT. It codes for CASSEMLNTEAFF.

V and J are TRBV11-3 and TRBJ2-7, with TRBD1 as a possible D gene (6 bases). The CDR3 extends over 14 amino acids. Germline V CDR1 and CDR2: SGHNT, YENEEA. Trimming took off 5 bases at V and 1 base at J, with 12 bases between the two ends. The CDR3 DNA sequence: TGTGCCAGCAGCCAGGACAGTCTATCCTACGAGCAGTACTTC. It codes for CASSQDSLSYEQYF.

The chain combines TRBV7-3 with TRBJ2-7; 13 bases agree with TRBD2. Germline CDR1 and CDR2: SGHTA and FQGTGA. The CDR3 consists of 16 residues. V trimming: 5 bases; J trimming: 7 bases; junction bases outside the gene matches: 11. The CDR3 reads CASSPYAGLAGREQYF. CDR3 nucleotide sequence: TGTGCCAGCAGCCCATATGCGGGACTAGCGGGACGGGAGCAGTACTTC. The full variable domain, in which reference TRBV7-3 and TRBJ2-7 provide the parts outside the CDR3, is GAGVSQTPSNKVTEKGKYVELRCDPISGHTALYWYRQSLGQGPEFLIYFQGTGAADDSGLPNDRFFAVRPEGSVSTLKIQRTERGDSAVYLCASSPYAGLAGREQYFGPGTRLTVT.

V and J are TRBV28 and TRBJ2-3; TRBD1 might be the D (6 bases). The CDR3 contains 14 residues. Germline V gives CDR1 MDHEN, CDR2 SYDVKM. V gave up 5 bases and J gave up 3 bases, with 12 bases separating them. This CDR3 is CASSMDSSTDTQYF. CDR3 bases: TGTGCCAGCAGTATGGACAGTTCTACAGATACGCAGTATTTT.